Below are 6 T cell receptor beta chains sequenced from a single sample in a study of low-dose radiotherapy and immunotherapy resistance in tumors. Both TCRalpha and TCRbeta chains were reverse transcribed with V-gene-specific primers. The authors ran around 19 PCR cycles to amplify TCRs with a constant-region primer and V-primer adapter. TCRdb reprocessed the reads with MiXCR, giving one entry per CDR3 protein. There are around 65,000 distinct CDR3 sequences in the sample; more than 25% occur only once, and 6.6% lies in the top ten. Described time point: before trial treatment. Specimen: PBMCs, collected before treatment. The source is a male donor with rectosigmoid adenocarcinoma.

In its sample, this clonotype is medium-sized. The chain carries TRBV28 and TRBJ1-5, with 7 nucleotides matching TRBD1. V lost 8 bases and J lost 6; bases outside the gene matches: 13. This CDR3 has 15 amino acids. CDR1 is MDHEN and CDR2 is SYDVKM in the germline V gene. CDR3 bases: TGTGCCAGCCTCAGCAGACAGGGCGTAAGTCAGCCCCAGCATTTT. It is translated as CASLSRQGVSQPQHF.

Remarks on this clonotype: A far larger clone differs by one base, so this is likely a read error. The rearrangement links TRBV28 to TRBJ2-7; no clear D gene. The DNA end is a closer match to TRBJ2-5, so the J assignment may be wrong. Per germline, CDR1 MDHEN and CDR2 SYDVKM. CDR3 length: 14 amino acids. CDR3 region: CASSVEAFQETQYF. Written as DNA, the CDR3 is TGTGCCAGCAGTGTCGAGGCGTTCCAAGAGACCCAGTACTTC.

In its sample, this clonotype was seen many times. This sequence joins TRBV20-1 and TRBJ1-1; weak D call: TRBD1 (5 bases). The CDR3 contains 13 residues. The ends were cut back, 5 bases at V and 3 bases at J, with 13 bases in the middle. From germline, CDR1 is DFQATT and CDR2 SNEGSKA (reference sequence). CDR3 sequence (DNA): TGCAGTGCTCCTCGGGGGGGTTACACTGAAGCTTTCTTT. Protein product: CSAPRGGYTEAFF.

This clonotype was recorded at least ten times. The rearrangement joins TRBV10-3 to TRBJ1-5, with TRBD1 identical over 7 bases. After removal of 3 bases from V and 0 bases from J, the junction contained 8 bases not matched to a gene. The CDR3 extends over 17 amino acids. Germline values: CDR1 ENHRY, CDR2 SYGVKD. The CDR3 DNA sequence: TGTGCCATCAGTGACGTACAGGGGACTTATAGCAATCAGCCCCAGCATTTT. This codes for CAISDVQGTYSNQPQHF.

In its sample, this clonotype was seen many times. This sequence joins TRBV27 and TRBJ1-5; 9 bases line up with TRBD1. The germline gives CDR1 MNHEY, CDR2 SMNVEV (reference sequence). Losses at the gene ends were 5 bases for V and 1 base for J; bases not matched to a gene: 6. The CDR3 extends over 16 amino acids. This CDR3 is CASSPTGGLSNQPQHF. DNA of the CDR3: TGTGCCAGCAGTCCAACAGGGGGCCTGAGCAATCAGCCCCAGCATTTT.

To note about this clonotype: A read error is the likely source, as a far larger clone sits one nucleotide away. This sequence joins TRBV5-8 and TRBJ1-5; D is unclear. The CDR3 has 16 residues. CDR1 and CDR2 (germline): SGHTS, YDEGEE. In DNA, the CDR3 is TGCGCCAGCAGCTTGGAGGGCGGGTCGAGCAATCAGCCCCAGCAATTT. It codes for CASSLEGGSSNQPQQF.